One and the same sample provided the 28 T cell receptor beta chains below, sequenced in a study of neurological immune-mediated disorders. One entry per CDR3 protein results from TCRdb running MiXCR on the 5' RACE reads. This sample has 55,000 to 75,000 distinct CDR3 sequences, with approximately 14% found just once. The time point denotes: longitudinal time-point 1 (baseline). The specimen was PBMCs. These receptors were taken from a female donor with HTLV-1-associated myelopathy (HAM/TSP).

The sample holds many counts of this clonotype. The CDR3 DNA reads as TGTGCCAGCAGTTTAGGGGATAGCAATCAGCCCCAGCATTTT. The encoded protein is CASSLGDSNQPQHF. V is TRBV28 and J is TRBJ1-5; D is unresolved. This CDR3 is 14 amino acids long. Germline V gene data show CDR1 as MDHEN and CDR2 as SYDVKM. V shed 2 bases and J shed 0 bases, with 5 bases lying between them.

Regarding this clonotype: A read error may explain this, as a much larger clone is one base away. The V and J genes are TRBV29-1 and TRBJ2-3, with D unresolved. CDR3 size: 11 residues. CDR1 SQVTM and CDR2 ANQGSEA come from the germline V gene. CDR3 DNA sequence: TGCAGCGCTGAAGATCGAAATACGCAGTATTTT. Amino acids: CSAEDRNTQYF.

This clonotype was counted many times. The CDR3 DNA is TGCAGTGCTAGAGATCTGGAGCGGAGCACTTCAGATACGCAGTATTTT. This translates into CSARDLERSTSDTQYF. This rearrangement joins TRBV20-1 to TRBJ2-3; possibly TRBD2 for D (5 bases). The V end was cut by 0 bases, the J end by 4 bases, with 17 bases between. The germline CDR1 and CDR2 sequences are DFQATT and SNEGSKA (reference sequence). The CDR3 runs 16 residues.

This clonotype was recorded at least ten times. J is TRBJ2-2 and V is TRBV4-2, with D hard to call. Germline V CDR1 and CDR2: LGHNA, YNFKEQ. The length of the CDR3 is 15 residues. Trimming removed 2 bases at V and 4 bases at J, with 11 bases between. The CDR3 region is CASSQPKTTTGELFF. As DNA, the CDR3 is TGTGCCAGCAGCCAACCTAAAACAACCACCGGGGAGCTGTTTTTT.

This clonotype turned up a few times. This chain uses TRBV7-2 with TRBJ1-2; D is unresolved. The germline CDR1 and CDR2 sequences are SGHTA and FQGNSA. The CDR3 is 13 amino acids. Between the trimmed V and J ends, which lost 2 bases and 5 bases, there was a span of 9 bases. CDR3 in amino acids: CASSLRAPYGYTF. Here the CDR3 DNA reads TGTGCCAGCAGCTTACGAGCCCCTTATGGCTACACCTTC. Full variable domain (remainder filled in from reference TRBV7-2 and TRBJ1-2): GAGVSQSPSNKVTEKGKDVELRCDPISGHTALYWYRQSLGQGLEFLIYFQGNSAPDKSGLPSDRFSAERTGGSVSTLTIQRTQQEDSAVYLCASSLRAPYGYTFGSGTRLTVV.

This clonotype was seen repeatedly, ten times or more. The CDR3 nucleotides are TGTGCCAGCAGGGGGATGAACACTGAAGCTTTCTTT. This sequence encodes CASRGMNTEAFF. This rearrangement joins TRBV5-5 to TRBJ1-1; D unresolved. The CDR3 length is 12 residues. Trimming left V 5 bases short and J 0 bases short, with 5 bases between. Germline V gives CDR1 SGHKS, CDR2 YYEKEE (reference sequence).

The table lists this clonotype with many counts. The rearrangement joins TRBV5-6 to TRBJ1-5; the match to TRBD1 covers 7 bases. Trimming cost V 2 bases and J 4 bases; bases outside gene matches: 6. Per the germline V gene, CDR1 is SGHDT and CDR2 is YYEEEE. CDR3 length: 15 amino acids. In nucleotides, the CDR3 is TGTGCCAGCAGCTTCCACGGGACAGCTAATCAGCCCCAGCATTTT. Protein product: CASSFHGTANQPQHF.

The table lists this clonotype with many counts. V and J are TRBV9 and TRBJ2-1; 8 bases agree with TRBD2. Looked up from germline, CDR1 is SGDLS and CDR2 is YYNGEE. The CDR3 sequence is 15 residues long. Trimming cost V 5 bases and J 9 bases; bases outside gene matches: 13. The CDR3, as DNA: TGTGCCAGCAGTGTCGGAGTAGCGGGGATTAGTGAGCAGTTCTTC. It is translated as CASSVGVAGISEQFF.

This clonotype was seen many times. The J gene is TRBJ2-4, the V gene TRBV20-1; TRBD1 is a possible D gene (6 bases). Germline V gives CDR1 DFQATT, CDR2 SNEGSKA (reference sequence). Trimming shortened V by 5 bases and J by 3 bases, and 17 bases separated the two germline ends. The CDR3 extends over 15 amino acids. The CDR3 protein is CSAPDRRWVKNIQYF. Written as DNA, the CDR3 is TGCAGTGCTCCAGACAGGAGATGGGTCAAAAACATTCAGTACTTC.

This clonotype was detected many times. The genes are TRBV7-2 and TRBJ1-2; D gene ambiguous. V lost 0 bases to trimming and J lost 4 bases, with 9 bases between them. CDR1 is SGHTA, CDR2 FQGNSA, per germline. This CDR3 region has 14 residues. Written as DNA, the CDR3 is TGTGCCAGCAGCTTAGCGGCAGGCCTCTATGGCTACACCTTC. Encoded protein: CASSLAAGLYGYTF.

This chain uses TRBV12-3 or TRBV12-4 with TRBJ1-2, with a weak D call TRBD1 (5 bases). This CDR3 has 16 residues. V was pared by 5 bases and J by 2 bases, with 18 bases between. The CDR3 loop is CASSPRQLPLNYGYTF. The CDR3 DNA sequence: TGTGCCAGCAGTCCTAGACAGCTCCCTCTAAACTATGGCTACACCTTC.

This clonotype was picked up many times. The CDR3 here is CASGPAYEQYF. Here the CDR3 DNA reads TGTGCCAGCGGCCCCGCCTACGAGCAGTACTTC. This chain links TRBV6-6 with TRBJ2-7; D is unclear. Germline CDR1 reads MNHNY; CDR2 reads SVGAGI (reference sequence). Trimming took 8 bases from V and 2 from J, leaving 7 bases between them. This CDR3 is 11 amino acids long.

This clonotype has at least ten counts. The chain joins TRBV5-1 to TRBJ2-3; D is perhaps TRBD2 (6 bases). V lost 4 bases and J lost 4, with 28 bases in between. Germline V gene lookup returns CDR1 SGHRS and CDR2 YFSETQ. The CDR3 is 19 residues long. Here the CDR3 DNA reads TGCGCCAGCAGCCCCGGGACGGGGGATTTCCACAGTTCCCCAGATACGCAGTATTTT. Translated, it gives CASSPGTGDFHSSPDTQYF.

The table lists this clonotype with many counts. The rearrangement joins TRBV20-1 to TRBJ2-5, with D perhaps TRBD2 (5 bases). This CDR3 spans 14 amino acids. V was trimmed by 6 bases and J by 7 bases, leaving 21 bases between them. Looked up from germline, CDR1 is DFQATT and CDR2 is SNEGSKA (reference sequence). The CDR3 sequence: CSAFPQTIRGTQYF. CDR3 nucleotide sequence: TGCAGTGCCTTCCCGCAGACTATCCGCGGGACCCAGTACTTC.

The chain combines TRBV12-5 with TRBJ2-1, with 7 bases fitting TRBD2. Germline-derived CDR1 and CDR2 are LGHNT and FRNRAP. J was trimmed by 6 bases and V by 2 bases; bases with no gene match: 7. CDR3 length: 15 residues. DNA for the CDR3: TGTGCTAGTGGTTTGATCCCTGGGGGGGTCAATGAGCAGTTCTTC. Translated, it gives CASGLIPGGVNEQFF.

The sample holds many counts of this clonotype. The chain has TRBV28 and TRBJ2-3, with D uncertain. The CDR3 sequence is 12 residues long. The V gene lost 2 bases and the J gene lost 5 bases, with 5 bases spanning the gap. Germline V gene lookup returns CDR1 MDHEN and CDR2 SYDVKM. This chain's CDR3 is CASSLIGDTQYF. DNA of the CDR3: TGTGCCAGCAGTTTAATTGGAGATACGCAGTATTTT. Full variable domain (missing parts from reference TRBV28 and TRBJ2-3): DVKVTQSSRYLVKRTGEKVFLECVQDMDHENMFWYRQDPGLGLRLIYFSYDVKMKEKGDIPEGYSVSREKKERFSLILESASTNQTSMYLCASSLIGDTQYFGPGTRLTVL.

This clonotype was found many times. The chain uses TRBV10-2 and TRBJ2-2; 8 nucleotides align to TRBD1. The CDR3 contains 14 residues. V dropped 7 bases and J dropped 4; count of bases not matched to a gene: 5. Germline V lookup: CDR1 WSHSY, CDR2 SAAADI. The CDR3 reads CASNPTGATGELFF. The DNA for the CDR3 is TGCGCCAGCAACCCGACAGGGGCCACCGGGGAGCTGTTTTTT.

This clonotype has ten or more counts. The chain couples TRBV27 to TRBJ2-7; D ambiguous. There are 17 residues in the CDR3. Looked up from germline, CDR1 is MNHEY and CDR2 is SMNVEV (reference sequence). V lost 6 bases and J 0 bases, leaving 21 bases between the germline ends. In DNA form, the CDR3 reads TGTGCCAGCAGCCACGTTGGGCTGGGTCGAAGCTCCTACGAGCAGTACTTC. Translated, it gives CASSHVGLGRSSYEQYF.

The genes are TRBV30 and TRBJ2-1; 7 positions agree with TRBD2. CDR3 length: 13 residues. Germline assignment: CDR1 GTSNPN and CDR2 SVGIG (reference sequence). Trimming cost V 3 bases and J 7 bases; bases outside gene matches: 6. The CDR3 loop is CAWRPAGRNEQFF. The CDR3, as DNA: TGTGCCTGGAGACCAGCGGGGAGGAATGAGCAGTTCTTC. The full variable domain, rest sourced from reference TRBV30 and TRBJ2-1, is SQTIHQWPATLVQPVGSPLSLECTVEGTSNPNLYWYRQAAGRGLQLLFYSVGIGQISSEVPQNLSASRPQDRQFILSSKKLLLSDSGFYLCAWRPAGRNEQFFGPGTRLTVL.

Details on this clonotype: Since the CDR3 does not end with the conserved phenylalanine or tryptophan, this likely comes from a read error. In DNA form, the CDR3 reads TGTGCCAGCAGTGAACCGGGACAGGGGCAAAAGACCCAGTACTTA. Translated: CASSEPGQGQKTQYL. This chain uses TRBV27 with TRBJ2-5; 10 bases are shared with TRBD1. The CDR3 length is 15 residues. Germline loops: CDR1 MNHEY, CDR2 SMNVEV (reference sequence). J gave up 6 bases and V 5 bases, and 9 bases lay outside the gene matches.

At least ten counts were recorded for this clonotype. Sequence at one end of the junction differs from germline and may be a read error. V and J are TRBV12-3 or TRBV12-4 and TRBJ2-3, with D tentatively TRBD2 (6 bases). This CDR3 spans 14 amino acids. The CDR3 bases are TGTGCCAGCAGGGAGGGGCTGGGCACAGGTACGCAGTATTTT. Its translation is CASREGLGTGTQYF.

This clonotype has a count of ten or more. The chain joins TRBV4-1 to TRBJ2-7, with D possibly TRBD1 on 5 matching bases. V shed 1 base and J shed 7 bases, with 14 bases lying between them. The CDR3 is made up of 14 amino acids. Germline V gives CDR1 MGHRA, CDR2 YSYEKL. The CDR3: CASSQVEPGREQYF. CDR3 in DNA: TGCGCCAGCAGCCAAGTTGAGCCAGGGCGGGAGCAGTACTTC.

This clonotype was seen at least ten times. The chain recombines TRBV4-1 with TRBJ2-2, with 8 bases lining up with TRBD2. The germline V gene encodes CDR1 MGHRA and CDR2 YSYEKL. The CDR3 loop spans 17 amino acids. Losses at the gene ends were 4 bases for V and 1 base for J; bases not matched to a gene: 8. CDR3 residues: CASSLGGSGGNTGELFF. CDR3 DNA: TGCGCCAGCAGCCTCGGAGGGAGCGGGGGGAACACCGGGGAGCTGTTTTTT.

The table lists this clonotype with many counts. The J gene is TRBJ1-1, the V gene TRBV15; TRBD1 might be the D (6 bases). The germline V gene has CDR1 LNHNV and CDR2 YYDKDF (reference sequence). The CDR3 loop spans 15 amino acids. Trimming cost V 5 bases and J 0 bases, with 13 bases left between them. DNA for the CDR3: TGTGCCACCAGCTTGCCGGGACACATGAACACTGAAGCTTTCTTT. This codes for CATSLPGHMNTEAFF.

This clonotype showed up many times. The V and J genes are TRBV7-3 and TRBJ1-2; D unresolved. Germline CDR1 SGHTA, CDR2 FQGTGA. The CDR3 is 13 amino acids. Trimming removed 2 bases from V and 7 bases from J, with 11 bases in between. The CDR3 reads CASSLGGSGGYTF. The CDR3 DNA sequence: TGTGCCAGCAGCTTAGGCGGCTCTGGTGGCTACACCTTC.

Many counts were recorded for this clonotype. CDR3 bases: TGCGCCAGCAGCTTGGGTAGCGGGGGGTACACAGATACGCAGTATTTT. It encodes CASSLGSGGYTDTQYF. This chain connects TRBV5-1 to TRBJ2-3; TRBD2 matches 10 bases. The junction had 3 bases not matched to a gene; V was cut back by 0 bases and J by 2 bases. In germline, CDR1 is SGHRS, CDR2 YFSETQ. CDR3 length: 16 amino acids.

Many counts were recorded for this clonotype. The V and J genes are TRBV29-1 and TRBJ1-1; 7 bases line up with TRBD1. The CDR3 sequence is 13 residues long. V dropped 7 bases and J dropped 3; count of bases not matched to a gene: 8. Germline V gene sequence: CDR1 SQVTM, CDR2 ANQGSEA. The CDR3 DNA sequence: TGCAGCGCCGAAGGGCAGGGGGACACTGAAGCTTTCTTT. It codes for CSAEGQGDTEAFF.

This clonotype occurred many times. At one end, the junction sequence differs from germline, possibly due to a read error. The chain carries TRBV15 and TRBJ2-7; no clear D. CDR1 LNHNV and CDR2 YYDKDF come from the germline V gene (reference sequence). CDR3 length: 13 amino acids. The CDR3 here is CATSRDRQPPRNF. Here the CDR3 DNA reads TGTGCTACCAGCAGAGATCGGCAGCCGCCTAGGAACTTC.